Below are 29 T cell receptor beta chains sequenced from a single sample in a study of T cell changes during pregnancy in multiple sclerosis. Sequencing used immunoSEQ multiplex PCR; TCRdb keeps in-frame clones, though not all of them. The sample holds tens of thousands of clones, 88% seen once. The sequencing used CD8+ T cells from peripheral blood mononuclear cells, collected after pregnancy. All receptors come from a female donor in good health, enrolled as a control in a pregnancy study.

The CDR3 loop is CATTSGGSEPQHF. CDR3 nucleotides: TGTGCCACCACCTCGGGAGGCAGTGAGCCCCAGCATTTT. The chain joins TRBV15 to TRBJ1-5, with D hard to call. CDR3 length: 13 amino acids. Germline assignment: CDR1 LNHNV and CDR2 YYDKDF (reference sequence). V was clipped by 7 bases and J by 8 bases, with 15 bases between them. The complete variable domain, with remaining parts taken from reference TRBV15 and TRBJ1-5, reads DAMVIQNPRYQVTQFGKPVTLSCSQTLNHNVMYWYQQKSSQAPKLLFHYYDKDFNNEADTPDNFQSRRPNTSFCFLDIRSPGLGDTAMYLCATTSGGSEPQHFGDGTRLSIL.

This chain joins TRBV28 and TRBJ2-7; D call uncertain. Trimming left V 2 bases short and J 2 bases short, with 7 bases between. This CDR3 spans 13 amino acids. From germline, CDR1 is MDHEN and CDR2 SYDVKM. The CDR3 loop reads CASSLHGAYEQYF. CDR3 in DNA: TGTGCCAGCAGTTTACACGGAGCCTACGAGCAGTACTTC.

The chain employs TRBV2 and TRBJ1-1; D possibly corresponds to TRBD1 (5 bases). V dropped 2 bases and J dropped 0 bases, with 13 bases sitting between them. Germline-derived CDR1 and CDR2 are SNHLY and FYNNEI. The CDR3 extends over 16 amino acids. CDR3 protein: CASSEKFGGMNTEAFF. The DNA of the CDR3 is TGTGCCAGCAGTGAAAAGTTTGGGGGGATGAACACTGAAGCTTTCTTT.

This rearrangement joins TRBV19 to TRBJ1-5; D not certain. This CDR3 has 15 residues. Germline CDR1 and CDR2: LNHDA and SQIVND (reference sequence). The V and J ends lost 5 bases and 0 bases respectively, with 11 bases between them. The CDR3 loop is CASSGYQYSNQPQHF. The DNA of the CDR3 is TGTGCCAGTAGTGGTTATCAGTATAGCAATCAGCCCCAGCATTTT.

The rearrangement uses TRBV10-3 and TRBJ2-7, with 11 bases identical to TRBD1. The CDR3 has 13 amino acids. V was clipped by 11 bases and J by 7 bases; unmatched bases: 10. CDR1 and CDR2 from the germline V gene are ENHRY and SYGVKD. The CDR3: CAEMDRGLGEQYF. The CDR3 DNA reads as TGTGCCGAAATGGACAGGGGGCTTGGGGAGCAGTACTTC.

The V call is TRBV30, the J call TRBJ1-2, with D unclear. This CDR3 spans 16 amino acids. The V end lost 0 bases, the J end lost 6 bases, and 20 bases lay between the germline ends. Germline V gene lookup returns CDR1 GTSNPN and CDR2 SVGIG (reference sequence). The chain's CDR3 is CAWSVPYMRGVNGYTF. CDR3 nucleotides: TGTGCCTGGAGTGTACCGTATATGCGGGGAGTGAATGGCTACACCTTC.

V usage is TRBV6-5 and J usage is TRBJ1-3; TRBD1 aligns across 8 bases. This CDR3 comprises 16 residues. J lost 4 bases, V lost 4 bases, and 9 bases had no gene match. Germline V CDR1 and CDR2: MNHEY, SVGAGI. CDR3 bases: TGTGCCAGCAGTTCACCGACAGGGGATAACGGAAACACCATATATTTT. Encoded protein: CASSSPTGDNGNTIYF.

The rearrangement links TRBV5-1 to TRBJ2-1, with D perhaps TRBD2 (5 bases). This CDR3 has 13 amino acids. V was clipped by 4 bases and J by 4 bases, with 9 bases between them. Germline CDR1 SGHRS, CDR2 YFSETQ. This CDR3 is CASSPDSYNEQFF. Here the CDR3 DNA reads TGCGCCAGCAGCCCGGACTCTTACAATGAGCAGTTCTTC.

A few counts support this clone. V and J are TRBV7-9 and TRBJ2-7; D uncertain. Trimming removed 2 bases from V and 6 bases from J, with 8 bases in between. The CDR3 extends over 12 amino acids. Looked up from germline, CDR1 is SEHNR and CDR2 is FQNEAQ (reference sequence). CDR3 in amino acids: CASSLSSAEQYF. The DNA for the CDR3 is TGTGCCAGCAGCTTAAGTAGTGCCGAGCAGTACTTC.

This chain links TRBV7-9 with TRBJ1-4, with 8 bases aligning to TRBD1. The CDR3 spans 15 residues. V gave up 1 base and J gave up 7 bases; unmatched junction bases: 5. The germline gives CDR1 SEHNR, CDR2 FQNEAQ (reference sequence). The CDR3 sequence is CASSLGQGSAEKLFF. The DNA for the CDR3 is TGTGCCAGCAGCTTAGGACAGGGGAGCGCTGAAAAACTGTTTTTT.

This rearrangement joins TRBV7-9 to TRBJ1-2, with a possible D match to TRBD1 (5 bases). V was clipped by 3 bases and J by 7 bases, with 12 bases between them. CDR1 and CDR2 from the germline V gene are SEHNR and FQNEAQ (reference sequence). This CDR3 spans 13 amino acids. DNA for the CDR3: TGTGCCAGCAGCTTGGCCGACAGTAGTGGCTACACCTTC. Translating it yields CASSLADSSGYTF.

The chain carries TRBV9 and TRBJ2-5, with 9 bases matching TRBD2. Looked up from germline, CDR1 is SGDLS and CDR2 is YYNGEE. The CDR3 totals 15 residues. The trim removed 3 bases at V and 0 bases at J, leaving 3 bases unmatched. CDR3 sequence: CASSASGDNQETQYF. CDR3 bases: TGTGCCAGCAGCGCTAGCGGGGACAACCAAGAGACCCAGTACTTC.

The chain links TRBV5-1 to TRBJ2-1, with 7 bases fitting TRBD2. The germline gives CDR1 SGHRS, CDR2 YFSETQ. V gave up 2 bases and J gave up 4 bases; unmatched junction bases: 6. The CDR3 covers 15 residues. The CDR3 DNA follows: TGCGCCAGCAGCTTCCGAGAGGGACTATACAATGAGCAGTTCTTC. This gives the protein CASSFREGLYNEQFF.

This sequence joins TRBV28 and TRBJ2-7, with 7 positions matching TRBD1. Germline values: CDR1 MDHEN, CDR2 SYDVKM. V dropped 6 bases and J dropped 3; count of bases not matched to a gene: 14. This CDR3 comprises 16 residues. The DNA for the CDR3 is TGTGCCAGCAGCCCTACCCTGACAGGGAAAAACTACGAGCAGTACTTC. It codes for CASSPTLTGKNYEQYF.

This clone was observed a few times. CDR3 DNA sequence: TGTGCCAGCAGCTTCGAGGGGGCGGGTGAAAAACTGTTTTTT. This sequence encodes CASSFEGAGEKLFF. The chain recombines TRBV7-9 with TRBJ1-4; TRBD1 matches at 7 bases. The length of the CDR3 is 14 residues. V shed 3 bases and J 7 bases; nucleotides not matched to a gene: 5. Germline V gene lookup returns CDR1 SEHNR and CDR2 FQNEAQ (reference sequence).

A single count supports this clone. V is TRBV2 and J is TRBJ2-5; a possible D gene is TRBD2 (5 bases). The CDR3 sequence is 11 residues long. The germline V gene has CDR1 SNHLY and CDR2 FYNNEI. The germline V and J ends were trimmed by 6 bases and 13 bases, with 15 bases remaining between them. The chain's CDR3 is CASRTDPGRYF. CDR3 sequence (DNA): TGTGCCAGCAGGACCGACCCGGGAAGGTACTTC.

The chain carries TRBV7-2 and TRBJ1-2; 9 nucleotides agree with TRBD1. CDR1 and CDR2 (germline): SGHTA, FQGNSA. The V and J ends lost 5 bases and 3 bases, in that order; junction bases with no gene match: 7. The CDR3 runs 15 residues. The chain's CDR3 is CASSGRTGVDYGYTF. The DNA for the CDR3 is TGTGCCAGCAGCGGACGGACAGGGGTCGACTATGGCTACACCTTC.

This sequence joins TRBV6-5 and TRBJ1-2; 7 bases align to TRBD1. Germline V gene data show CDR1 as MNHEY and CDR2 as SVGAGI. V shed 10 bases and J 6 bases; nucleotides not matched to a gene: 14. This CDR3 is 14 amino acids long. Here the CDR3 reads CATLGGDRLNGYTF. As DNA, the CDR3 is TGTGCCACCCTAGGGGGCGATAGATTGAATGGCTACACCTTC.

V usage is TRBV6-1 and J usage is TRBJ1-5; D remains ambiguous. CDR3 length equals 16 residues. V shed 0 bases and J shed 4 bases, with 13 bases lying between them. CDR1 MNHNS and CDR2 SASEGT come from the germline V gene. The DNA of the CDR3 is TGTGCCAGCAGTGAAGCCCCAGCCCTAGGAAATCAGCCCCAGCATTTT. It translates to CASSEAPALGNQPQHF.

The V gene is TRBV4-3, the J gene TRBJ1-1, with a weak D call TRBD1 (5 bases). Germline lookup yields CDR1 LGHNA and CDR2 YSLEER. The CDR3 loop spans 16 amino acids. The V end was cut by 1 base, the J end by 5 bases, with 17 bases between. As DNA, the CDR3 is TGCGCCAGCAGCCAAGGTGCCCCAACAGGTTATACTGAAGCTTTCTTT. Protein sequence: CASSQGAPTGYTEAFF.

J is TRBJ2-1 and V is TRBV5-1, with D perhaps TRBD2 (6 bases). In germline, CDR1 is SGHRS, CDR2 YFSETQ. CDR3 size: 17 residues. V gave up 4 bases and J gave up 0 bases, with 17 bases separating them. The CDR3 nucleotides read TGCGCCAGCAGCCCTTACCGGGACTCGAGCTCCTACAATGAGCAGTTCTTC. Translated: CASSPYRDSSSYNEQFF.

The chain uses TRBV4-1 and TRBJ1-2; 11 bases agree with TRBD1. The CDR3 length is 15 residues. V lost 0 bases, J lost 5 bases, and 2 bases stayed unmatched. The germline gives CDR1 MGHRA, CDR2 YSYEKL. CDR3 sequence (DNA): TGCGCCAGCAGCCAAGACCGGGACAGGGGGTATGGCTACACCTTC. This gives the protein CASSQDRDRGYGYTF.

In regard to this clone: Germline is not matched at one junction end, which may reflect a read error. Here the CDR3 DNA reads TGTGCCAGCTCAACACCGACAGGATCATACAATGAGCAGTTCTTC. Translated, it gives CASSTPTGSYNEQFF. The chain employs TRBV18 and TRBJ2-1, with a possible D match to TRBD1 (6 bases). CDR1 is KGHSH and CDR2 is LQKENI in the germline V gene. This CDR3 spans 15 amino acids.

The CDR3 nucleotides read TGCGCCAGCAGCCATTTCGGGGGGGAACTAGCCAAAAACATTCAGTACTTC. Its translation is CASSHFGGELAKNIQYF. The chain recombines TRBV4-1 with TRBJ2-4; 8 bases line up with TRBD2. The CDR3 spans 17 residues. Per the germline V gene, CDR1 is MGHRA and CDR2 is YSYEKL. Trimming took 3 bases from V and 0 from J; bases not matched to a gene: 7.

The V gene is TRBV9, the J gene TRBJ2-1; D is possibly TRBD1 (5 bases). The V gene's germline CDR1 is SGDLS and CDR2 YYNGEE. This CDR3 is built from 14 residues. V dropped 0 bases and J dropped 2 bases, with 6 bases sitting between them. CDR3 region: CASSVGQPYNEQFF. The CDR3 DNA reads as TGTGCCAGCAGCGTAGGACAGCCCTACAATGAGCAGTTCTTC.

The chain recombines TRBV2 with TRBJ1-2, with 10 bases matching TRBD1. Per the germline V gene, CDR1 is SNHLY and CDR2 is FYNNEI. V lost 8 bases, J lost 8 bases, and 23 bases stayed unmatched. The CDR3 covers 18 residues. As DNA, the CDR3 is TGTGCCAGCCCAAACCGAAGGGACAGGGGAGACTCGACTATGGGCTACACCTTC. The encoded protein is CASPNRRDRGDSTMGYTF.

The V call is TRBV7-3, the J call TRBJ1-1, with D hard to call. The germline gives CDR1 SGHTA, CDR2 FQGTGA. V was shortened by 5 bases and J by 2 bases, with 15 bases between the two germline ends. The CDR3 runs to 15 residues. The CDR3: CASSPDGSVNTEAFF. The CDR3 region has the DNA TGTGCCAGCAGCCCCGACGGAAGCGTCAACACTGAAGCTTTCTTT.

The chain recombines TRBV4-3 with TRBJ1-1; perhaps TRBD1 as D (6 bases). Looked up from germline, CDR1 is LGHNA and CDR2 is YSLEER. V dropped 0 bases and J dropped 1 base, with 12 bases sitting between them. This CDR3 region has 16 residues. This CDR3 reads CASSQDPPQGNTEAFF. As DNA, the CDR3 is TGCGCCAGCAGCCAAGATCCACCACAGGGGAACACTGAAGCTTTCTTT.

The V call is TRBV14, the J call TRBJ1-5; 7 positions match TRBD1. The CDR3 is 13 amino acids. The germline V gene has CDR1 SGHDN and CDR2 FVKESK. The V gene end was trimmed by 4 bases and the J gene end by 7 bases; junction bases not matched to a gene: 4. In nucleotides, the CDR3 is TGTGCCAGCAGCCGCCGACAGGGACAGCCCCAGCATTTT. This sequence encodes CASSRRQGQPQHF.